The 20 T cell receptor beta chains given below trace back to one sample, sequenced in a study of CD8+ T cells in alopecia areata. Treatment described: oral pan-JAK inhibitor, 5-10 mg twice daily. Reverse transcribed after extraction, RNA yielded cDNA as the sequencing template. Libraries were prepared by immunoSEQ multiplex PCR; TCRdb keeps only in-frame clonotypes and omits some of them. The sample includes 60,000 to 85,000 clones, approximately 66% of them seen just once. The sample in question was CD8+ T cells sorted from blood, obtained at week 24, from a patient treated with tofacitinib. These TCRs come from a human donor with alopecia areata.

The rearrangement joins TRBV5-4 to TRBJ2-1; no definite D call. Per the germline V gene, CDR1 is SGHNT and CDR2 is YYREEE (reference sequence). Between the trimmed V and J ends, which lost 0 bases and 5 bases, there was a span of 9 bases. CDR3 length: 14 residues. The CDR3: CASSLVPINNEQFF. For the CDR3, the DNA is TGTGCCAGCAGCTTGGTTCCCATTAACAATGAGCAGTTCTTC. The full variable domain, in which reference TRBV5-4 and TRBJ2-1 provide the parts outside the CDR3, is ETGVTQSPTHLIKTRGQQVTLRCSSQSGHNTVSWYQQALGQGPQFIFQYYREEENGRGNFPPRFSGLQFPNYSSELNVNALELDDSALYLCASSLVPINNEQFFGPGTRLTVL.

The rearrangement uses TRBV7-9 and TRBJ1-1, with 9 bases aligning to TRBD1. The CDR3 is 14 amino acids. Trimming at V came to 2 bases and at J to 5 bases, leaving 3 bases not matched to a gene. From germline, CDR1 is SEHNR and CDR2 FQNEAQ (reference sequence). The CDR3: CASSLTTGGTEAFF. The DNA for the CDR3 is TGTGCCAGCAGCTTAACGACAGGGGGAACTGAAGCTTTCTTT.

The chain employs TRBV7-9 and TRBJ2-3; D is ambiguous. This CDR3 spans 14 amino acids. Germline V gene sequence: CDR1 SEHNR, CDR2 FQNEAQ (reference sequence). V was pared by 3 bases and J by 2 bases, with 9 bases between. The CDR3 coding sequence is TGTGCCAGCAGCTTGACCGGCAACACAGATACGCAGTATTTT. This codes for CASSLTGNTDTQYF.

The chain has TRBV19 and TRBJ2-1; no reliable D call. The CDR3 totals 13 residues. The V gene lost 5 bases and the J gene lost 5 bases, with 10 bases spanning the gap. Germline CDR1 reads LNHDA; CDR2 reads SQIVND (reference sequence). The CDR3 loop is CASSPSLNNEQFF. The CDR3 nucleotides are TGTGCCAGTAGTCCATCGCTAAACAATGAGCAGTTCTTC. Drawing the rest from reference TRBV19 and TRBJ2-1, the complete variable domain is DGGITQSPKYLFRKEGQNVTLSCEQNLNHDAMYWYRQDPGQGLRLIYYSQIVNDFQKGDIAEGYSVSREKKESFPLTVTSAQKNPTAFYLCASSPSLNNEQFFGPGTRLTVL.

The genes are TRBV4-2 and TRBJ2-5, with 12 positions matching TRBD2. Germline V lookup: CDR1 LGHNA, CDR2 YNFKEQ. V dropped 0 bases and J dropped 4; count of bases not matched to a gene: 6. The CDR3 runs 17 residues. The CDR3 region has the DNA TGTGCCAGCAGCCAAGATTGGGCTAGCGGGGGGGCAGAGACCCAGTACTTC. Its translation: CASSQDWASGGAETQYF.

The gene calls are TRBV9 and TRBJ2-2; D call uncertain. CDR1 and CDR2 (germline): SGDLS, YYNGEE. V lost 4 bases and J 6 bases, leaving 7 bases between the germline ends. The CDR3 contains 12 residues. Here the CDR3 DNA reads TGTGCCAGCAGCCCATCCCCCGGGGAGCTGTTTTTT. Its protein is CASSPSPGELFF.

J is TRBJ2-7 and V is TRBV29-1, with a tentative D call TRBD1 (6 bases). The V gene's germline CDR1 is SQVTM and CDR2 ANQGSEA. The CDR3 spans 15 residues. V shed 0 bases and J shed 0 bases, with 12 bases lying between them. DNA for the CDR3: TGCAGCGTTGAAGATAAACGGGACACCTCCTACGAGCAGTACTTC. This sequence encodes CSVEDKRDTSYEQYF.

This chain links TRBV4-3 with TRBJ1-2, with 8 bases matching TRBD1. J gave up 6 bases and V 0 bases, and 6 bases lay outside the gene matches. There are 15 residues in the CDR3. From germline, CDR1 is LGHNA and CDR2 YSLEER. The chain's CDR3 is CASSQETGGGDGYTF. CDR3 DNA sequence: TGCGCCAGCAGCCAAGAAACAGGGGGAGGGGATGGCTACACCTTC.

This clone has more than one count but fewer than ten. This rearrangement joins TRBV9 to TRBJ2-5, with TRBD2 as a possible D gene (7 bases). Trimming shortened V by 3 bases and J by 1 base, and 13 bases separated the two germline ends. Germline CDR1 reads SGDLS; CDR2 reads YYNGEE. The CDR3 is made up of 15 amino acids. CDR3 nucleotides: TGTGCCAGCAGCGATTCGGGGGGCAGCCAAGAGACCCAGTACTTC. This codes for CASSDSGGSQETQYF.

This clone occurred once. The chain couples TRBV7-2 to TRBJ1-5; possible D gene TRBD1, 6 bases. Germline V lookup: CDR1 SGHTA, CDR2 FQGNSA. The CDR3 runs to 15 residues. Trimming removed 3 bases from V and 5 bases from J, with 14 bases in between. The CDR3: CASSLDTGFDQPQHF. Here the CDR3 DNA reads TGTGCCAGCAGCTTGGATACAGGGTTCGATCAGCCCCAGCATTTT. Combining the CDR3 with reference TRBV7-2 and TRBJ1-5 gives the whole variable domain GAGVSQSPSNKVTEKGKDVELRCDPISGHTALYWYRQSLGQGLEFLIYFQGNSAPDKSGLPSDRFSAERTGGSVSTLTIQRTQQEDSAVYLCASSLDTGFDQPQHFGDGTRLSIL.

This clone has a handful of counts. V usage is TRBV29-1 and J usage is TRBJ2-1; D is unresolved. The CDR3 has 12 residues. The V end lost 7 bases, the J end lost 9 bases, and 16 bases lay between the germline ends. Germline loops: CDR1 SQVTM, CDR2 ANQGSEA. DNA of the CDR3: TGCAGCGCCAACGAAGGGTTGGGTGAGCAGTTCTTC. The encoded protein is CSANEGLGEQFF.

This clone was detected only once. Its ends do not fully match the called genes, so a read error is possible. The chain carries TRBV6-4 and TRBJ2-1, with D perhaps TRBD1 (6 bases). The CDR3 covers 15 residues. From germline, CDR1 is MRHNA and CDR2 SNTAGT. CDR3 DNA sequence: TGTGCCGGCAGTTTGACAGGAGATCCCCACAATGAGCAGTTCTTC. This codes for CAGSLTGDPHNEQFF.

The rearrangement joins TRBV18 to TRBJ2-1; the D gene is possibly TRBD1 (5 bases). This CDR3 spans 14 amino acids. Deletions cut 3 bases from V and 10 bases from J, with 16 bases between. Per the germline V gene, CDR1 is KGHSH and CDR2 is LQKENI. The CDR3 DNA follows: TGTGCCAGCTCACCTCCACGACAGCCTATCGAGCAGTTCTTC. It translates to CASSPPRQPIEQFF.

This clone is large within its sample. This chain connects TRBV6-5 to TRBJ2-6; TRBD1 is a possible D gene (6 bases). Per germline, CDR1 MNHEY and CDR2 SVGAGI. There are 16 residues in the CDR3. V lost 0 bases and J 3 bases, leaving 9 bases between the germline ends. CDR3 nucleotides: TGTGCCAGCAGTTACTCGTTGACAGGTGGGGCCAACGTCCTGACTTTC. It specifies CASSYSLTGGANVLTF.

The chain employs TRBV27 and TRBJ2-7; 13 nucleotides agree with TRBD2. Germline V lookup: CDR1 MNHEY, CDR2 SMNVEV (reference sequence). The CDR3 is 17 residues long. Germline trimming cut 4 bases from V and 5 bases from J; bases unmatched to any gene: 11. The CDR3 sequence: CASSSPSSGLAGNEQYF. CDR3 nucleotides: TGTGCCAGCAGTTCACCATCCTCGGGACTAGCGGGAAACGAGCAGTACTTC.

The genes are TRBV4-3 and TRBJ1-1; tentative D call: TRBD1 (5 bases). This CDR3 region has 15 residues. Trimming removed 3 bases at V and 1 base at J, with 12 bases between. Germline V gene data show CDR1 as LGHNA and CDR2 as YSLEER. CDR3 DNA sequence: TGCGCCAGCAGCCAGCTAACGGGGACGAACACTGAAGCTTTCTTT. Translated, it gives CASSQLTGTNTEAFF.

This clone was recorded only once. V gene TRBV4-3 combines with J gene TRBJ2-7; 10 bases fit TRBD2. There are 15 residues in the CDR3. Germline V gene sequence: CDR1 LGHNA, CDR2 YSLEER. Trimming at V came to 0 bases and at J to 7 bases, leaving 6 bases not matched to a gene. The CDR3 DNA is TGCGCCAGCAGCCAAGATCTAGCGGGAGCGGGGGAGCAGTACTTC. Amino acids: CASSQDLAGAGEQYF.

This sequence joins TRBV19 and TRBJ2-3; tentative D call: TRBD2 (6 bases). CDR1 and CDR2 from the germline V gene are LNHDA and SQIVND (reference sequence). V lost 7 bases, J lost 6 bases, and 8 bases lay in between. The CDR3 extends over 11 amino acids. The CDR3 loop reads CASTGVDTQYF. In DNA form, the CDR3 reads TGTGCCAGTACGGGGGTCGATACGCAGTATTTT.

DNA for the CDR3: TGTGCCAGCAGTACGATAGCGGGGTCCGAGACCCAGTACTTC. Its translation: CASSTIAGSETQYF. The genes are TRBV27 and TRBJ2-5; 8 bases match TRBD2. CDR1 and CDR2 from the germline V gene are MNHEY and SMNVEV (reference sequence). Unmatched junction bases numbered 7, after V lost 5 bases and J lost 5 bases. CDR3 length: 14 amino acids.

The V call is TRBV11-2, the J call TRBJ2-5; 9 bases are a match to TRBD2. Germline assignment: CDR1 SGHAT and CDR2 FQNNGV. V shed 3 bases, J shed 1 base, and the junction held 3 bases outside the gene matches. The CDR3 has 15 residues. CDR3 sequence reads: CASSFPTSGQETQYF. The CDR3 region has the DNA TGTGCCAGCAGCTTCCCGACTAGCGGCCAAGAGACCCAGTACTTC.